The present T cell receptor beta chain was sequenced within a study of cytomegalovirus exposure and HLA in healthy donors. The PCR had 60 Vbeta and 13 Jbeta primers. The method was immunoSEQ multiplex PCR; TCRdb's version includes in-frame clones alone and lacks a portion of them. Altogether 100,000 to 150,000 clones are present, about 81% being singletons, with the ten largest covering less than 6.5%. Study-level points and caveats: Three chains linked to CMV were shown in vitro to be specific for CMV antigens.

Points on this clone: What it recognizes is unknown.

Unmatched junction bases numbered 11, after V lost 2 bases and J lost 1 base. CDR3 length equals 17 residues. Germline V lookup: CDR1 SGHKS, CDR2 YYEKEE (reference sequence). The sequenced material came from PBMCs. The sequence was obtained from a woman aged 35 to 49 in good health and CMV-seropositive. The chain uses TRBV5-5 and TRBJ1-1; 7 nucleotides agree with TRBD1. CDR3 sequence (DNA): TGTGCCAGCAGCTTTATGGATCCGGGACAGACGAACACTGAAGCTTTCTTT. Translation gives CASSFMDPGQTNTEAFF.